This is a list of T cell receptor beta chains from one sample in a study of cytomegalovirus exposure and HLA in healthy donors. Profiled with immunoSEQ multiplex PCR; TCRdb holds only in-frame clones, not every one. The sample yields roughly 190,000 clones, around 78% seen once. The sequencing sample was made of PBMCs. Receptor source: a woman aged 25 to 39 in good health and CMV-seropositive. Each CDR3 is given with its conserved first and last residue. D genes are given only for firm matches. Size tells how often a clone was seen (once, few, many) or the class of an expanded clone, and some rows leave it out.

DNA: TGTGCCACCAGCAGAGCCCCTGGGCCAGGGGGAAGGTCCGAGCAGTACTTC
CDR3: CATSRAPGPGGRSEQYF
J: TRBJ2-7
length: 17
D: TRBD1
size: -
V: TRBV15

DNA: TGCGCCAGCAGCCCTCGGACTAGCGGGGGGGCCAGGGGTGAGCAGTTCTTC
CDR3: CASSPRTSGGARGEQFF
J: TRBJ2-1
length: 17
D: TRBD2
size: -
V: TRBV5-1

DNA: TGTGCCATCAGTGAGTCCATTCAGAACTATGGCTACACCTTC
CDR3: CAISESIQNYGYTF
J: TRBJ1-2
length: 14
D: -
size: -
V: TRBV10-3

DNA: TGTGCCAGCAGCTCAAGACTAGCGGGAGTTGTAGGTACGCAGTATTTT
CDR3: CASSSRLAGVVGTQYF
J: TRBJ2-3
length: 16
D: TRBD2
size: -
V: TRBV13

DNA: TGTGCCAGCAGTCCCAGGGGTACCCAGAATAATTCACCCCTCCACTTT
CDR3: CASSPRGTQNNSPLHF
J: TRBJ1-6
length: 16
D: -
size: -
V: TRBV27

DNA: TGTGCCTGGACCCTACCACATACAGGGGGCGTTATGAACACTGAAGCTTTCTTT
CDR3: CAWTLPHTGGVMNTEAFF
J: TRBJ1-1
length: 18
D: TRBD1
size: -
V: TRBV30

DNA: TGTGCCAGCAGTGTGGACAGGGGAGGAAATAGTTCACCCCTCCACTTT
CDR3: CASSVDRGGNSSPLHF
J: TRBJ1-6
length: 16
D: TRBD1
size: once
V: TRBV2

DNA: TGTGCCAGCAGCTTGGCCGGGGACAGCTCCTACGAGCAGTACTTC
CDR3: CASSLAGDSSYEQYF
J: TRBJ2-7
length: 15
D: TRBD1
size: -
V: TRBV5-6

DNA: TGTGCTAGTGGTCCTTCTGGGCAGGTGATAACTGAAGCTTTCTTT
CDR3: CASGPSGQVITEAFF
J: TRBJ1-1
length: 15
D: -
size: -
V: TRBV12-5

DNA: TGCGCCAGCAGCCAATCGGCAGGGATATTTCATTCACCCCTCCACTTT
CDR3: CASSQSAGIFHSPLHF
J: TRBJ1-6
length: 16
D: -
size: once
V: TRBV4-1

DNA: TGTGCCAGCAGCCTAGCGGGAGGGGGATACGAGCAGTACTTC
CDR3: CASSLAGGGYEQYF
J: TRBJ2-7
length: 14
D: TRBD2
size: -
V: TRBV5-6

DNA: TGTGCCAGCAGTTTATATATGGGGGGTCAGCCCCAGCATTTT
CDR3: CASSLYMGGQPQHF
J: TRBJ1-5
length: 14
D: -
size: -
V: TRBV27

DNA: TGTTCCAGCAGCTCGACAGGGTCCCTCCACTTT
CDR3: CSSSSTGSLHF
J: TRBJ1-6
length: 11
D: TRBD1
size: -
V: TRBV7-9

DNA: TGTGCCATCAGTGAGTTCGGACAGCCACTCTATGGCTACACCTTC
CDR3: CAISEFGQPLYGYTF
J: TRBJ1-2
length: 15
D: -
size: -
V: TRBV10-3

DNA: TGTGCCAGCAGTTACTCTACCACAGGGGGAGGTGGCTACACCTTC
CDR3: CASSYSTTGGGGYTF
J: TRBJ1-2
length: 15
D: TRBD1
size: -
V: TRBV6-5

DNA: TGCGCCAGCAGCCAGAGCGGGAGCGGAGATACGCAGTATTTT
CDR3: CASSQSGSGDTQYF
J: TRBJ2-3
length: 14
D: TRBD2
size: -
V: TRBV4-1

DNA: TGCGCCAGCAGCTTGGGCGACAGGGGATTCTCTGGGGCCAACGTCCTGACTTTC
CDR3: CASSLGDRGFSGANVLTF
J: TRBJ2-6
length: 18
D: TRBD1
size: once
V: TRBV5-1

DNA: TGCAGCGTCCCGACTAGCGGGAGGGGAAATGAGCAGTTCTTC
CDR3: CSVPTSGRGNEQFF
J: TRBJ2-1
length: 14
D: TRBD2
size: -
V: TRBV29-1

DNA: TGTGCCAGCAGCTTAGAAGGGTGGGAGAACCAGCCCCAGCATTTT
CDR3: CASSLEGWENQPQHF
J: TRBJ1-5
length: 15
D: -
size: -
V: TRBV7-6

DNA: TGTGCCAGCAGCGAGTTGACAGGGGGGGCCTACGAGCAGTACTTC
CDR3: CASSELTGGAYEQYF
J: TRBJ2-7
length: 15
D: TRBD1
size: -
V: TRBV5-6

DNA: TGTGCCAGCCAATCCAATGAGCAGTTCTTC
CDR3: CASQSNEQFF
J: TRBJ2-1
length: 10
D: -
size: -
V: TRBV28

DNA: TGCGCCAGCAGCTTCGGCGGGAACAATGAGCAGTTCTTC
CDR3: CASSFGGNNEQFF
J: TRBJ2-1
length: 13
D: -
size: -
V: TRBV5-1

DNA: TGTGCCTGGAGTGTAAAGGGGTCGTCCTACGAGCAGTACTTC
CDR3: CAWSVKGSSYEQYF
J: TRBJ2-7
length: 14
D: -
size: -
V: TRBV30

DNA: TGTGCCAGCAGCATCCGGGACAGGGGAAACACCATATATTTT
CDR3: CASSIRDRGNTIYF
J: TRBJ1-3
length: 14
D: TRBD1
size: -
V: TRBV7-9

DNA: TGCAGTGCTGGGACAACCTACGAGCAGTACTTC
CDR3: CSAGTTYEQYF
J: TRBJ2-7
length: 11
D: -
size: -
V: TRBV20-1

DNA: TGTGCCACCAGCAGAGAGGGGGCGGGAGGGCAGTACTTC
CDR3: CATSREGAGGQYF
J: TRBJ2-7
length: 13
D: TRBD2
size: -
V: TRBV15

DNA: TGTGCCAGCAGCGAGGGCCCCCAAAGGAACATTCAGTACTTC
CDR3: CASSEGPQRNIQYF
J: TRBJ2-4
length: 14
D: -
size: -
V: TRBV6-6

DNA: TGTGCCAGTAGTATGGCCGAATCCGGGACAGGGGACGAAAAACTGTTTTTT
CDR3: CASSMAESGTGDEKLFF
J: TRBJ1-4
length: 17
D: TRBD1
size: -
V: TRBV19

DNA: TGTGCCAGCAGCTCGACAGTGGGCGGTGGCGGGGAGCTGTTTTTT
CDR3: CASSSTVGGGGELFF
J: TRBJ2-2
length: 15
D: -
size: -
V: TRBV5-4

DNA: TGTGCCAGCAGCTCAGGGACTAGCGGGGTCACAGATACGCAGTATTTT
CDR3: CASSSGTSGVTDTQYF
J: TRBJ2-3
length: 16
D: TRBD2
size: -
V: TRBV5-4